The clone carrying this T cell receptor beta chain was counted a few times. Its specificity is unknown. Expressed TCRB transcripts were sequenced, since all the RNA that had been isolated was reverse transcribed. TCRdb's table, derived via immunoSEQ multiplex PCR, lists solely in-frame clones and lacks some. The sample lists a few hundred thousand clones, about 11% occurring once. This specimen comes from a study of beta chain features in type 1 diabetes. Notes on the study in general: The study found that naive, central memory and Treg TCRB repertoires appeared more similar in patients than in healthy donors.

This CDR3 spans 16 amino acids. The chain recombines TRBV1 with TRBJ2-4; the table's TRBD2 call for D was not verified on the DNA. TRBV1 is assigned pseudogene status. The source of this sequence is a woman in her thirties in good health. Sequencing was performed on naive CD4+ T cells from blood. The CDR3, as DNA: TGCACCAGCAGGATTATGGCGGACTCCTCCAAAAACATTCAGTACTTC. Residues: CTSRIMADSSKNIQYF.